This T cell receptor (beta chain) was found in a study of blood T cell repertoires in COVID-19. Study overall: In each case, the material was cDNA or gDNA derived from T cells, B-cell-depleted T cells, or PBMCs.

Using immunoSEQ multiplex PCR, the repertoire was profiled, and TCRdb retains in-frame clones only, with some absent. The table lists roughly 200,000 clones, around 86% of them singletons. The V end was cut by 2 bases, the J end by 0 bases, with 8 bases between. The CDR3 covers 14 residues. Per germline, CDR1 LGHDT and CDR2 YNNKEL (reference sequence). The receptor was isolated from a woman aged 40 to 55 with acute COVID-19. The chain recombines TRBV3-1 (or the pseudogene TRBV3-2) with TRBJ2-7; D is uncertain. Sequenced input: PBMCs or T cells enriched from blood (not recorded which). Written as DNA, the CDR3 is TGTGCCAGCAGCCAAAGAGTGAGCTCCTACGAGCAGTACTTC. It translates to CASSQRVSSYEQYF.